Listed below are T cell receptor beta chains from one sample, sequenced in a study of blood T cell repertoires in COVID-19. Sequencing used immunoSEQ multiplex PCR; TCRdb keeps in-frame clones, though not all of them. This table has 90,000 to 110,000 clones, about four fifths appearing once. The sample taken for sequencing was peripheral blood. The receptors were gathered from a man older than 75 with acute or convalescent COVID-19. Both conserved end residues are part of each CDR3. Fields, in order: D gene, clone size, J gene, V gene, CDR3 DNA, CDR3 protein. A D gene is named only where the DNA matches it firmly. Clone size is shown for a subset of rows, as once, few, many or a class of expanded clone.

d_gene: TRBD2; abundance: -; j_gene: TRBJ2-5; v_gene: TRBV5-6; CDR3nt: TGTGCCAGCAGCGATGGGACTAGCGGAGAGACCCAGTACTTC; CDR3aa: CASSDGTSGETQYF
d_gene: TRBD1; abundance: -; j_gene: TRBJ1-6; v_gene: TRBV6-2/TRBV6-3; CDR3nt: TGTGCCAGCAGTTACTCAGGACAGGGAGGCGATTCACCCCTCCACTTT; CDR3aa: CASSYSGQGGDSPLHF
d_gene: -; abundance: -; j_gene: TRBJ2-1; v_gene: TRBV9; CDR3nt: TGTGCCAGCAGCGTAGCCGGGGGAAGGTCCTACAATGAGCAGTTCTTC; CDR3aa: CASSVAGGRSYNEQFF
d_gene: -; abundance: -; j_gene: TRBJ2-2; v_gene: TRBV4-3; CDR3nt: TGCGCCAGCAGCCAAGAATCCCCCGGGTTCAACACCGGGGAGCTGTTTTTT; CDR3aa: CASSQESPGFNTGELFF
d_gene: TRBD2; abundance: -; j_gene: TRBJ2-1; v_gene: TRBV12-3/TRBV12-4; CDR3nt: TGTGCCAGCAGGACTAGCGGCAATGAGCAGTTCTTC; CDR3aa: CASRTSGNEQFF
d_gene: -; abundance: -; j_gene: TRBJ2-1; v_gene: TRBV27; CDR3nt: TGTGCCAGCACGTCGTGGCTGCACAATGAGCAGTTCTTC; CDR3aa: CASTSWLHNEQFF
d_gene: -; abundance: -; j_gene: TRBJ1-5; v_gene: TRBV28; CDR3nt: TGTGCCAGCAGTCCGGGGGGTTTAGCCCAGCATTTT; CDR3aa: CASSPGGLAQHF
d_gene: -; abundance: -; j_gene: TRBJ2-3; v_gene: TRBV4-3; CDR3nt: TGCGCCAGCAGCCAAGATAGTTTTTGGGCCAACGACCCCACAGATACGCAGTATTTT; CDR3aa: CASSQDSFWANDPTDTQYF
d_gene: TRBD2; abundance: -; j_gene: TRBJ2-1; v_gene: TRBV5-4; CDR3nt: TGTGCCAGCAGTCTCCTCCAACTAGCGGGAGGGCTCAATGAGCAGTTCTTC; CDR3aa: CASSLLQLAGGLNEQFF
d_gene: -; abundance: -; j_gene: TRBJ2-5; v_gene: TRBV27; CDR3nt: TGTGCCAGCAGTTTTGGTCTAGGGGTAAAGCCCCAGTACTTC; CDR3aa: CASSFGLGVKPQYF
d_gene: -; abundance: -; j_gene: TRBJ1-2; v_gene: TRBV28; CDR3nt: TGTGCCAGCAGCCCGGGAAGGGTGGCCTATGGCTACACCTTC; CDR3aa: CASSPGRVAYGYTF
d_gene: TRBD1; abundance: -; j_gene: TRBJ2-1; v_gene: TRBV5-3; CDR3nt: TGTGCCAGAAGCTTCGCCAGGGGGACCTACAATGAGCAGTTCTTC; CDR3aa: CARSFARGTYNEQFF
d_gene: -; abundance: few; j_gene: TRBJ2-5; v_gene: TRBV18; CDR3nt: TGTGCCAGCTCACCACCGGGGCTCGGGGAGACCCAGTACTTC; CDR3aa: CASSPPGLGETQYF
d_gene: -; abundance: -; j_gene: TRBJ1-2; v_gene: TRBV5-1; CDR3nt: TGCGCCAGCAGCCCAGGGCCAAACTATGGCTACACCTTC; CDR3aa: CASSPGPNYGYTF
d_gene: -; abundance: -; j_gene: TRBJ2-2; v_gene: TRBV9; CDR3nt: TGTGCCAGCAGCGAAAGAAGCGGGTCGAACACCGGGGAGCTGTTTTTT; CDR3aa: CASSERSGSNTGELFF
d_gene: -; abundance: -; j_gene: TRBJ1-4; v_gene: TRBV28; CDR3nt: TGTGCCAGCAGTTCTCCGGTTCCTAATGAAAAACTGTTTTTT; CDR3aa: CASSSPVPNEKLFF
d_gene: TRBD1; abundance: -; j_gene: TRBJ2-1; v_gene: TRBV5-1; CDR3nt: TGCGCCAGCAGCTTGGGGACAGGGGCCTACAATGAGCAGTTCTTC; CDR3aa: CASSLGTGAYNEQFF
d_gene: -; abundance: -; j_gene: TRBJ2-2; v_gene: TRBV18; CDR3nt: TGTGCCAGCTCACCAGCCCAGGGTAGAGGAACCGGGGAGCTGTTTTTT; CDR3aa: CASSPAQGRGTGELFF
d_gene: -; abundance: -; j_gene: TRBJ2-5; v_gene: TRBV7-2; CDR3nt: TGTGCCAGCAGCTTTTTCGGCGGGAACCAAGAGACCCAGTACTTC; CDR3aa: CASSFFGGNQETQYF
d_gene: -; abundance: -; j_gene: TRBJ2-5; v_gene: TRBV7-6; CDR3nt: TGTGCCAGCAGCTTAGGCGCGTGGGAGACCCAGTACTTC; CDR3aa: CASSLGAWETQYF
d_gene: -; abundance: -; j_gene: TRBJ1-2; v_gene: TRBV18; CDR3nt: TGTGCCAGCTCACCACGGTCGGGCGAGGGTGGCTACACCTTC; CDR3aa: CASSPRSGEGGYTF
d_gene: TRBD2; abundance: -; j_gene: TRBJ2-1; v_gene: TRBV18; CDR3nt: TGTGCCAGCTCACGGGCCATCTCGACTAGCGGGGGCAATGAGCAGTTCTTC; CDR3aa: CASSRAISTSGGNEQFF
d_gene: -; abundance: -; j_gene: TRBJ2-7; v_gene: TRBV4-2; CDR3nt: TGTGCCAGCAGCCAGGACAGTTACGAGCAGTACTTC; CDR3aa: CASSQDSYEQYF
d_gene: TRBD2; abundance: -; j_gene: TRBJ2-7; v_gene: TRBV18; CDR3nt: TGTGCCAGCTCACCGGGACTAGCGGGCGTCTACGAGCAGTACTTC; CDR3aa: CASSPGLAGVYEQYF
d_gene: -; abundance: -; j_gene: TRBJ1-1; v_gene: TRBV5-6; CDR3nt: TGTGCCAGCAGCTTAGGGGCATCGAACACTGAAGCTTTCTTT; CDR3aa: CASSLGASNTEAFF
d_gene: TRBD2; abundance: -; j_gene: TRBJ2-5; v_gene: TRBV3-1/TRBV3-2; CDR3nt: TGTGCCAGCACCCTAGCGGTTCAAGAGACCCAGTACTTC; CDR3aa: CASTLAVQETQYF